The 2 T cell receptor beta chains below all came from one sample that was sequenced in a study of blood T cell repertoires in COVID-19. Sequencing was performed with immunoSEQ multiplex PCR; in TCRdb, only in-frame clones are kept and a portion is missing. The sample records approximately 190,000 clones, 85% to 90% being singletons. The sequenced sample was peripheral blood. All receptors come from a man aged 35 to 55 with active or convalescent COVID-19.

DNA of the CDR3: TGCGCCAGCAGCTTGTCAACTTTGTGGGGGGAGACAGATACGCAGTATTTT. Translating it yields CASSLSTLWGETDTQYF. V and J are TRBV5-1 and TRBJ2-3; tentatively, D is TRBD2 (6 bases). The V and J ends lost 1 base and 3 bases respectively, with 18 bases between them. The germline gives CDR1 SGHRS, CDR2 YFSETQ. CDR3 length equals 17 residues.

J is TRBJ1-1 and V is TRBV7-2; 8 bases fit TRBD1. J was trimmed by 8 bases and V by 2 bases; bases with no gene match: 4. The germline CDR1 and CDR2 sequences are SGHTA and FQGNSA. The CDR3 contains 13 residues. The CDR3 DNA is TGTGCCAGCAGCTTACTGACAGGGGCAGAAGCTTTCTTT. Translating gives CASSLLTGAEAFF.